The 29 T cell receptor beta chains below come from one sample, sequenced in a study of CD8+CD57+ T cells in acquired aplastic anemia. TCR beta VDJ and CDR3 profiles were obtained from a genomic DNA template. TCRdb itself ran the reads through MiXCR, one entry per CDR3 protein. Of under 200,000 distinct CDR3 sequences in the sample, 71% were seen once. The patients chosen for sequencing had shown expansion of CD8+CD57+ cells (detected by flow cytometry). Specimen: sorted CD4+, CD8+, or CD8+CD57+ T cells (not recorded which) from PBMCs. The receptors were sampled from a human donor with aplastic anemia.

The chain employs TRBV20-1 and TRBJ2-7; perhaps TRBD1 as D (6 bases). Germline values: CDR1 DFQATT, CDR2 SNEGSKA (reference sequence). V lost 2 bases and J 1 base, leaving 15 bases between the germline ends. This CDR3 is 15 amino acids long. In nucleotides, the CDR3 is TGCAGTGCTAGACACAGGGAAGTTGGGTCCTACGAGCAGTACTTC. This translates into CSARHREVGSYEQYF.

The chain combines TRBV7-2 with TRBJ1-1; D not resolved. V was pared by 5 bases and J by 7 bases, with 11 bases between. The germline V gene encodes CDR1 SGHTA and CDR2 FQGNSA. The CDR3 consists of 12 residues. CDR3 loop: CASSHGLGEAFF. CDR3 bases: TGTGCCAGCAGCCACGGACTGGGTGAAGCTTTCTTT.

Written as DNA, the CDR3 is TGTGCCACCTCCCATCACCCTTTGAATGAGCAGTTCTTC. Protein: CATSHHPLNEQFF. The genes are TRBV24-1 and TRBJ2-1; no clear D gene. CDR1 KGHDR and CDR2 SFDVKD come from the germline V gene. The CDR3 runs to 13 residues. V lost 9 bases and J 7 bases, leaving 15 bases between the germline ends.

CDR3 region: CASSIGTGGDYNEQFF. The CDR3, as DNA: TGTGCCAGTAGTATAGGGACAGGGGGGGACTACAATGAGCAGTTCTTC. This chain links TRBV19 with TRBJ2-1, with TRBD1 matching over 10 bases. Trimming removed 1 base from V and 3 bases from J; junction bases left unmatched: 3. The CDR3 has 16 amino acids. Germline-derived CDR1 and CDR2 are LNHDA and SQIVND (reference sequence).

V and J are TRBV7-3 and TRBJ1-2, with TRBD1 matching 8 bases. CDR1 and CDR2 from the germline V gene are SGHTA and FQGTGA. Trimming cost V 4 bases and J 4 bases; bases outside gene matches: 2. The CDR3 runs 13 residues. CDR3 amino acids: CASSSTGGYGYTF. As DNA, the CDR3 is TGTGCCAGCAGCTCCACAGGGGGCTATGGCTACACCTTC. Drawing the rest from reference TRBV7-3 and TRBJ1-2, the complete variable domain is GAGVSQTPSNKVTEKGKYVELRCDPISGHTALYWYRQSLGQGPEFLIYFQGTGAADDSGLPNDRFFAVRPEGSVSTLKIQRTERGDSAVYLCASSSTGGYGYTFGSGTRLTVV.

This clonotype appeared a few times. The rearrangement joins TRBV10-3 to TRBJ2-5; 11 bases map to TRBD2. The CDR3 has 14 residues. V was pared by 8 bases and J by 5 bases, with 7 bases of the junction left unmatched. Germline V gene data show CDR1 as ENHRY and CDR2 as SYGVKD. The CDR3 loop is CAIGRLAGQETQYF. In nucleotides, the CDR3 is TGTGCCATCGGCCGACTAGCGGGACAGGAGACCCAGTACTTC.

The V gene is TRBV20-1, the J gene TRBJ2-7; D call uncertain. Germline loops: CDR1 DFQATT, CDR2 SNEGSKA (reference sequence). V shed 6 bases and J shed 4 bases, with 13 bases lying between them. The CDR3 covers 12 residues. This CDR3 reads CSAPRSPYEQYF. Here the CDR3 DNA reads TGCAGTGCACCCAGAAGTCCATACGAGCAGTACTTC.

The chain combines TRBV7-6 with TRBJ2-2; 9 bases are a match to TRBD1. This CDR3 has 16 amino acids. The germline gives CDR1 SGHVS, CDR2 FNYEAQ. V was clipped by 5 bases and J by 4 bases; unmatched bases: 8. CDR3 nucleotides: TGTGCCAGCAGCCCAGGGACAGGGAAGGGCACCGGGGAGCTGTTTTTT. Its protein is CASSPGTGKGTGELFF.

This clonotype came up a few times. The chain is built from TRBV20-1 and TRBJ2-5; D is ambiguous. CDR3 length: 13 amino acids. Trimming shortened V by 0 bases and J by 2 bases, and 7 bases separated the two germline ends. Germline assignment: CDR1 DFQATT and CDR2 SNEGSKA (reference sequence). The CDR3 is CSARDQEQETQYF. The CDR3 region has the DNA TGCAGTGCTAGAGATCAGGAGCAAGAGACCCAGTACTTC.

This chain uses TRBV7-2 with TRBJ2-1, with TRBD1 as a possible D gene (6 bases). This CDR3 comprises 13 residues. Germline CDR1 is SGHTA and CDR2 is FQGNSA. V was cut by 5 bases and J by 9 bases, with 14 bases left in between. The CDR3 is CASSRTGNGEQFF. The CDR3 nucleotides are TGTGCCAGCAGCCGAACAGGGAATGGTGAGCAGTTCTTC.

The chain joins TRBV6-8 to TRBJ2-3; perhaps TRBD2 as D (6 bases). CDR1 and CDR2 (germline): MNHGY, SAAAGT. Between the trimmed V and J ends, which lost 5 bases and 7 bases, there was a span of 25 bases. There are 17 residues in the CDR3. CDR3 sequence reads: CASSARALEGTHYTQYF. The CDR3 bases are TGTGCCAGCAGTGCTAGGGCCCTGGAGGGCACACACTATACGCAGTATTTT.

V is TRBV5-4 and J is TRBJ2-7, with D maybe TRBD2 (6 bases). The length of the CDR3 is 15 residues. The V and J ends lost 5 bases and 6 bases respectively, with 21 bases between them. Germline V gene sequence: CDR1 SGHNT, CDR2 YYREEE (reference sequence). Here the CDR3 reads CASRFGGTGGGEQYF. DNA for the CDR3: TGTGCCAGCAGGTTTGGGGGGACCGGGGGTGGCGAGCAGTACTTC.

This chain links TRBV24-1 with TRBJ2-5; 7 bases map to TRBD2. This CDR3 comprises 14 residues. V gave up 1 base and J gave up 4 bases; unmatched junction bases: 2. Germline V CDR1 and CDR2: KGHDR, SFDVKD. CDR3 nucleotide sequence: TGTGCCACCAGTGATTTAAGCGGGACAGAGACCCAGTACTTC. The encoded protein is CATSDLSGTETQYF.

The chain carries TRBV20-1 and TRBJ2-7; D is perhaps TRBD1 (6 bases). The germline CDR1 and CDR2 sequences are DFQATT and SNEGSKA (reference sequence). V was trimmed by 6 bases and J by 3 bases, leaving 12 bases between them. CDR3 length: 12 residues. CDR3 bases: TGCAGTGCCAGCAGACAGGACTACGAGCAGTACGTC. Amino acid sequence: CSASRQDYEQYV.

V gene TRBV20-1 combines with J gene TRBJ2-7, with a weak D call TRBD2 (5 bases). The CDR3 consists of 13 residues. Germline V CDR1 and CDR2: DFQATT, SNEGSKA (reference sequence). Trimming pared 2 bases from V and 2 bases from J, leaving 10 bases between. CDR3 in amino acids: CSARSGLTYEQYF. The CDR3 nucleotides read TGCAGTGCTAGAAGCGGTTTGACCTACGAGCAGTACTTC.

The V gene is TRBV25-1, the J gene TRBJ2-5; 10 bases line up with TRBD2. J gave up 5 bases and V 6 bases, and 9 bases lay outside the gene matches. Germline CDR1 MGHDK, CDR2 SYGVNS. The CDR3 spans 15 residues. The CDR3 sequence is CASRQAGGLRETQYF. CDR3 nucleotide sequence: TGTGCCAGCAGACAAGCGGGGGGGCTGCGGGAGACCCAGTACTTC.

CDR3 loop: CASSLRQTSSYEQYF. The CDR3, as DNA: TGTGCCAGCAGCTTAAGACAGACCAGCTCCTACGAGCAGTACTTC. This chain joins TRBV7-9 and TRBJ2-7; tentative D call: TRBD1 (5 bases). This CDR3 spans 15 amino acids. Deletions cut 2 bases from V and 0 bases from J, with 11 bases between. Germline CDR1 is SEHNR and CDR2 is FQNEAQ (reference sequence).

V usage is TRBV19 and J usage is TRBJ2-7; D is perhaps TRBD1 or TRBD2 (5 bases each). Germline lookup yields CDR1 LNHDA and CDR2 SQIVND (reference sequence). Trimming took 4 bases from V and 2 from J, leaving 18 bases between them. This CDR3 has 16 residues. CDR3 bases: TGTGCCAGTAGTAATGAGTACGGGACCGTTACCTACGAGCAGTACTTC. Its protein is CASSNEYGTVTYEQYF.

This clonotype turned up a few times. This chain joins TRBV2 and TRBJ2-3, with a possible D match to TRBD1 (5 bases). CDR3 length: 15 amino acids. The germline V and J ends were trimmed by 5 bases and 0 bases, with 12 bases remaining between them. CDR1 is SNHLY and CDR2 is FYNNEI in the germline V gene. The chain's CDR3 is CASSLGVTSTDTQYF. The CDR3 bases are TGTGCCAGCAGTTTAGGGGTGACTAGCACAGATACGCAGTATTTT.

The chain combines TRBV20-1 with TRBJ1-6; D gene ambiguous. V was trimmed by 0 bases and J by 5 bases, leaving 8 bases between them. Germline loops: CDR1 DFQATT, CDR2 SNEGSKA (reference sequence). This CDR3 has 14 amino acids. CDR3 DNA: TGCAGTGCTAGAGAAGAGGCGAATAATTCACCCCTCCACTTT. The encoded protein is CSAREEANNSPLHF.

In the case of this clonotype: An end of the junction differs from the germline gene, which may be a read error. The J gene is TRBJ1-1, the V gene TRBV15; possible D gene TRBD1, 5 bases. The CDR3 contains 14 residues. Germline V gives CDR1 LNHNV, CDR2 YYDKDF (reference sequence). CDR3 nucleotides: TGTGCCACCGTGTGGGGGTCCTTGAACACTGAGGCTTTCTTT. Translation gives CATVWGSLNTEAFF.

This clonotype has more than one count but fewer than ten. The chain has TRBV7-2 and TRBJ2-2, with D perhaps assigned TRBD1 or TRBD2 (5 bases each). With 0 bases removed from V and 1 base from J, the gap between germline ends came to 6 bases. Germline V gives CDR1 SGHTA, CDR2 FQGNSA. This CDR3 is 15 amino acids long. The DNA for the CDR3 is TGTGCCAGCAGCTTAGCGGGGGTGAACACCGGGGAGCTGTTTTTT. It specifies CASSLAGVNTGELFF.

The rearrangement links TRBV29-1 to TRBJ1-5; TRBD1 is a possible D gene (5 bases). Germline CDR1 SQVTM, CDR2 ANQGSEA. Trimming cost V 4 bases and J 5 bases, with 9 bases left between them. CDR3 length equals 12 residues. The CDR3 is CSVGARDQPQHF. The CDR3 DNA reads as TGCAGCGTTGGGGCCAGGGATCAGCCCCAGCATTTT.

This clonotype was recorded at least ten times. This chain uses TRBV6-2 or TRBV6-3 with TRBJ1-2, with 7 positions matching TRBD1. There are 13 residues in the CDR3. V dropped 4 bases and J dropped 5; count of bases not matched to a gene: 4. The germline gives CDR1 MNHEY, CDR2 SVGEGT. CDR3 sequence reads: CASSFGTAYGYTF. The CDR3 DNA is TGTGCCAGCAGTTTCGGGACAGCATATGGCTACACCTTC.

The CDR3 protein is CASSLTSAQETQYF. The CDR3 DNA reads TGTGCCAGCAGTCTGACTAGCGCGCAAGAGACCCAGTACTTC. This chain uses TRBV7-2 with TRBJ2-5; 8 nucleotides line up with TRBD2. V lost 6 bases, J lost 2 bases, and 5 bases stayed unmatched. The CDR3 sequence is 14 residues long. Germline loops: CDR1 SGHTA, CDR2 FQGNSA.

V is TRBV4-2 and J is TRBJ2-7; tentatively, D is TRBD1 or TRBD2 (5 bases each). The better agreement between TRBJ2-1 and the DNA end casts doubt on the J call. The CDR3 spans 13 residues. Looked up from germline, CDR1 is LGHNA and CDR2 is YNFKEQ. This chain's CDR3 is CASSQDHGTEQFF. The CDR3 coding sequence is TGTGCCAGCAGCCAAGATCACGGGACCGAGCAGTTCTTC.

The chain uses TRBV20-1 and TRBJ1-2; no definite D call. The V and J ends lost 2 bases and 6 bases respectively, with 13 bases between them. The CDR3 is 13 amino acids. CDR1 and CDR2 from the germline V gene are DFQATT and SNEGSKA (reference sequence). The DNA of the CDR3 is TGCAGTGCTAGAAGGCCGGATCTCAATGGCTACACCTTC. It translates to CSARRPDLNGYTF.

The V call is TRBV29-1, the J call TRBJ2-1; weak D call: TRBD2 (5 bases). CDR1 and CDR2 (germline): SQVTM, ANQGSEA. Trimming took off 4 bases at V and 4 bases at J, with 17 bases between the two ends. CDR3 length: 15 residues. The CDR3 loop is CSVGVATQRYNEQFF. The DNA of the CDR3 is TGCAGCGTTGGGGTAGCGACCCAACGTTACAATGAGCAGTTCTTC.

This chain connects TRBV7-3 to TRBJ2-1; 8 bases match TRBD2. CDR1 and CDR2 (germline): SGHTA, FQGTGA. There are 15 residues in the CDR3. V gave up 4 bases and J gave up 7 bases; unmatched junction bases: 9. CDR3 residues: CASSYRTSPVNEQFF. The CDR3 DNA follows: TGTGCCAGCAGCTACCGGACTAGCCCTGTGAATGAGCAGTTCTTC.